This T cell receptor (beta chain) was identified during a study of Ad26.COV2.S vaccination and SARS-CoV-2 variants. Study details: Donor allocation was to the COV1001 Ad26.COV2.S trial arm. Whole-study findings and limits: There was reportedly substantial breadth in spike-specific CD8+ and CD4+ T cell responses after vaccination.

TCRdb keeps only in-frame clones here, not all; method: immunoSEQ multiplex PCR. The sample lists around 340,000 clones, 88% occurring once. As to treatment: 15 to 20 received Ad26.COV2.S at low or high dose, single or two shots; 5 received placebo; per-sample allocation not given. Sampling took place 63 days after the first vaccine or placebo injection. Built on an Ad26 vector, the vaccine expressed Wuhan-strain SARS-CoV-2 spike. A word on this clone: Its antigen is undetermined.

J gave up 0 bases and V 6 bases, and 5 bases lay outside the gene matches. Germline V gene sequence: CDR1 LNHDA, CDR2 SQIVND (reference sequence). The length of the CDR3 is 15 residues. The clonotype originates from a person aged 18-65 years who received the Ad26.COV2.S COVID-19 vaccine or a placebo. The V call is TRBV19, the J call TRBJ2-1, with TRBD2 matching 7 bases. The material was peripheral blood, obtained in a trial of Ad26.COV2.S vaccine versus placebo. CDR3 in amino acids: CASSLGGSSYNEQFF. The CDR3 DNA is TGTGCCAGTAGCCTCGGGGGGAGCTCCTACAATGAGCAGTTCTTC.